These T cell receptor beta chains were read from a single sample in a study of identical twins. From the 5' RACE reads, TCRdb called clonotypes with MiXCR, one entry per CDR3 protein. The table shows around 960,000 distinct CDR3 sequences, with about 12% occurring only once. The same data also contributed to another study, on yellow fever vaccine responses in identical twins.

The sequencing input was PBMCs. The origin of the receptors is a woman between 18 and 30 years old in good health. Both conserved end residues are part of each CDR3. A D gene is named only where the DNA matches it firmly.

TRBV4-2	TRBD1	TRBJ1-1	CASSKRQGGDTEAFF
TRBV20-1	TRBD2	TRBJ2-1	CSARDVAGGENEQFF
TRBV5-1	NA	TRBJ1-2	CASSLPTENYGYTF
TRBV3-1	TRBD1	TRBJ1-2	CASRGGGNYGYTF
TRBV10-3	TRBD2	TRBJ2-1	CAISERLAGKNEQFF
TRBV28	TRBD1	TRBJ1-2	CASSARTGSTF
TRBV7-8	TRBD1	TRBJ2-7	CASSLAGQGWEQYF
TRBV7-8	NA	TRBJ2-1	CASSLFRGGSSYNEQFF
TRBV3-1	TRBD2	TRBJ2-5	CASSQEGTSGRSKTQYF
TRBV10-1	NA	TRBJ2-3	CASSESSPGGTQYF
TRBV24-1	TRBD1	TRBJ1-5	CATSDSGTGPGQPQHF
TRBV19	TRBD2	TRBJ2-4	CASSTRDSSGGAKNIQYF
TRBV10-3	NA	TRBJ2-5	CAISEAGETQYF
TRBV11-3	NA	TRBJ1-2	CATFTFSYGYTF
TRBV20-1	NA	TRBJ2-7	CSARHPTGPTYEQYF
TRBV6-5	NA	TRBJ1-2	CASSQSDYGYTF
TRBV12-3/TRBV12-4	NA	TRBJ2-1	CASSLDRDYDEQFF
TRBV20-1	NA	TRBJ1-5	CSARPAGGQPQHF
TRBV5-1	TRBD1	TRBJ2-4	CASSLVPGQGTIAKNIQYF
TRBV3-1	NA	TRBJ1-1	CASSQYGAGTEAFF
TRBV6-1	NA	TRBJ1-1	CASSEQQGRTVAFF
TRBV12-3/TRBV12-4	NA	TRBJ2-2	CASSFDVRTGELFF
TRBV18	NA	TRBJ2-2	CASSPPLLGTRAGELFF
TRBV7-9	NA	TRBJ2-7	CASSFQVSYEQYF
TRBV4-1	NA	TRBJ2-2	CASSLPSASGELFF
TRBV7-3	TRBD2	TRBJ2-5	CASILAGGMETQYF
TRBV25-1	NA	TRBJ2-5	CASSGLRPPGHTRETQYF
TRBV20-1	NA	TRBJ2-1	CSARGRTEQFF
TRBV9	NA	TRBJ2-1	CASSVGSPSGYNEQFF
TRBV28	TRBD2	TRBJ2-4	CASRIAGPRNGIQYF
TRBV19	NA	TRBJ1-5	CATYAGGQPQHF
TRBV12-3/TRBV12-4	TRBD2	TRBJ2-1	CASSLLLATGAYNEQFF
TRBV7-8	NA	TRBJ2-5	CASSLRGQPETQYF
TRBV7-9	TRBD1	TRBJ2-1	CASRLYRDSEQFF
TRBV7-9	NA	TRBJ2-1	CASSANRGSYNEQFF
TRBV10-3	TRBD2	TRBJ2-7	CAIRDEGLAGVYEQYF
TRBV5-5	TRBD2	TRBJ2-5	CASSSSPGAGGRETQYF
TRBV4-1	NA	TRBJ1-2	CASSQVGTDHGYTF
TRBV12-3/TRBV12-4	NA	TRBJ1-3	CASSRRAASSGNTIYF
TRBV12-3/TRBV12-4	TRBD2	TRBJ2-2	CASSSGTSGPWTNTGELFF